The rows below give T cell receptor beta chains drawn from one sample of a study of Ad26.COV2.S vaccination and SARS-CoV-2 variants. Sequencing was performed with immunoSEQ multiplex PCR; in TCRdb, only in-frame clones are kept and a portion is missing. The table shows roughly 410,000 clones, with about four fifths occurring only once. The material was peripheral blood, obtained in a trial of Ad26.COV2.S vaccine versus placebo. The receptors were sampled from a person aged 18 to 65 who received the Ad26.COV2.S COVID-19 vaccine or a placebo. CDR3s include the opening cysteine and the closing phenylalanine or tryptophan. Fields, in order: CDR3 DNA, CDR3 protein, V gene, clone size, J gene, D gene. The D gene is left open where the match is weak. Clone size is stated in some rows and not others, as once, few, many or a class when expanded.

TGTGCCAGCAGTCTCGGACTAGCGGGAGTGAAGCAGTTCTTC CASSLGLAGVKQFF TRBV3-1/TRBV3-2 NA TRBJ2-1 TRBD2
TGTGCCAGCTCGCTTGGTGAGGGGGCTAGCTATGGCTACACCTTC CASSLGEGASYGYTF TRBV18 NA TRBJ1-2 TRBD1
TGTGCCAGCAGCGTCACCGGGACAGGGGAAGGAGGCTACACCTTC CASSVTGTGEGGYTF TRBV9 NA TRBJ1-2 TRBD1
TGTGCCAGCAGCCCCGAGGGGGGCTATCCGACTGAAGCTTTCTTT CASSPEGGYPTEAFF TRBV7-6 NA TRBJ1-1 NA
TGCGCCAGCAGCCACGTTTTGGGTTGGGAAAACACTGAAGCTTTCTTT CASSHVLGWENTEAFF TRBV4-1 NA TRBJ1-1 NA
TGTGCCACCGGGGCCGGACAATTCTCTGGAAACACCATATATTTT CATGAGQFSGNTIYF TRBV15 NA TRBJ1-3 NA
TGTGCCAGCAGACCTATACAGGGGGCGAACTACGAGCAGTACTTC CASRPIQGANYEQYF TRBV2 NA TRBJ2-7 TRBD1
TGTGCCAGCAGCTTAGCCCACACAGATACGCAGTATTTT CASSLAHTDTQYF TRBV7-9 few TRBJ2-3 NA
TGTGCCAGCAGCGTAGTAGCGGGGCGGCTTGCGGGGGGACGACCCCACAATGAGCAGTTCTTC CASSVVAGRLAGGRPHNEQFF TRBV9 NA TRBJ2-1 TRBD2
TGTGCCAGCAGCCCTACGACCCTTGGGGGTGAAAAACTGTTTTTT CASSPTTLGGEKLFF TRBV7-6 once TRBJ1-4 NA
TGCAGTGCTAGTCCCGCGACCGGCTCTGGGGGCTACACCTTC CSASPATGSGGYTF TRBV20-1 NA TRBJ1-2 NA
TGCGCCAGCAGCCTTGGGGTAGACGGAGATACGCAGTATTTT CASSLGVDGDTQYF TRBV5-1 NA TRBJ2-3 NA
TGTGCCAGCAGTGCAAAGACAGCAACTAATGAAAAACTGTTTTTT CASSAKTATNEKLFF TRBV25-1 NA TRBJ1-4 NA
TGTGCCAGCAGCACGGACCGCAATGAGCAGTTCTTC CASSTDRNEQFF TRBV12-3/TRBV12-4 NA TRBJ2-1 NA
TGTGCCAGCAGTGAAGCGCATGGGGGGCCGCCCTACGAGCAGTACTTC CASSEAHGGPPYEQYF TRBV2 NA TRBJ2-7 NA
TGTGCCAGCAGTTTTGGCCTGATGAACACTGAAGCTTTCTTT CASSFGLMNTEAFF TRBV27 once TRBJ1-1 NA
TGTGCCACCAGTGAGGCCGGGACAGGGGGAGGAGGTGAGCAGTTCTTC CATSEAGTGGGGEQFF TRBV24-1 NA TRBJ2-1 TRBD1